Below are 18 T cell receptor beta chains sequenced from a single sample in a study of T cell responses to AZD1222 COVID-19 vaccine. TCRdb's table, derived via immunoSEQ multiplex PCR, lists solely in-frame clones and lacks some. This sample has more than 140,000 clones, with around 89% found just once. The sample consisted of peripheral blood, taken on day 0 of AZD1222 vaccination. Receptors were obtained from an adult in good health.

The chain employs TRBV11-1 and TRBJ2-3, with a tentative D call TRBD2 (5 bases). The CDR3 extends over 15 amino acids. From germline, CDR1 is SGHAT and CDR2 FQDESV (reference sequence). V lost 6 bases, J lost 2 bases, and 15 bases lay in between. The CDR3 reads CASSSTLLDTDTQYF. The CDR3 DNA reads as TGTGCCAGCAGTTCTACCCTACTAGACACAGATACGCAGTATTTT.

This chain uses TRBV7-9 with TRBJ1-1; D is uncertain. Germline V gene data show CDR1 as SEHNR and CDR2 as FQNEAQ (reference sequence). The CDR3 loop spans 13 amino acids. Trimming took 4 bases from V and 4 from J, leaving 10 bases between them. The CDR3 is CASSSFGGTEAFF. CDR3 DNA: TGTGCCAGCAGCTCGTTCGGCGGCACTGAAGCTTTCTTT.

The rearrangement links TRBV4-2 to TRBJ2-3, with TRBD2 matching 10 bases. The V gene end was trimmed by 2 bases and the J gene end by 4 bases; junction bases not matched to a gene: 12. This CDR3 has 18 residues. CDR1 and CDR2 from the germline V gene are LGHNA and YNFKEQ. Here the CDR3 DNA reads TGTGCCAGCAGCCAAAGAATAGCGGGGGGCACGACTTCAGATACGCAGTATTTT. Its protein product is CASSQRIAGGTTSDTQYF.

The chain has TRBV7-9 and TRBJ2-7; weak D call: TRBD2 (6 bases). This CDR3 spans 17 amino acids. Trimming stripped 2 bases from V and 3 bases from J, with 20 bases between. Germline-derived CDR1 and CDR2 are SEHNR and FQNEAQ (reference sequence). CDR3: CASSLMGGYQRNYEQYF. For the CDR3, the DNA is TGTGCCAGCAGCTTAATGGGGGGTTACCAGCGGAACTACGAGCAGTACTTC.

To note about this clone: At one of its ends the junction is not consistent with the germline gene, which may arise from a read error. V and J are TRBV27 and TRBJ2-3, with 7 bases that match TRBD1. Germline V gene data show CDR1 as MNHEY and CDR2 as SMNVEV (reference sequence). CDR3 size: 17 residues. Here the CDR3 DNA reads TGTGCCAGCAGTCTATCCCCGGGACAGTCCGGGGCAGATACGCAGTATTTT. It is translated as CASSLSPGQSGADTQYF.

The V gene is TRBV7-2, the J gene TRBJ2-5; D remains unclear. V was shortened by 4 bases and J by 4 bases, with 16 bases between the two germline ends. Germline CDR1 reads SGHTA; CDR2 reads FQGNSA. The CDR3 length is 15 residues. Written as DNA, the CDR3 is TGTGCCAGCAGCTCTACCACGCAGGTGGGAGAGACCCAGTACTTC. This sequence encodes CASSSTTQVGETQYF. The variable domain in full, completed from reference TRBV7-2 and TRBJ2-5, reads GAGVSQSPSNKVTEKGKDVELRCDPISGHTALYWYRQSLGQGLEFLIYFQGNSAPDKSGLPSDRFSAERTGGSVSTLTIQRTQQEDSAVYLCASSSTTQVGETQYFGPGTRLLVL.

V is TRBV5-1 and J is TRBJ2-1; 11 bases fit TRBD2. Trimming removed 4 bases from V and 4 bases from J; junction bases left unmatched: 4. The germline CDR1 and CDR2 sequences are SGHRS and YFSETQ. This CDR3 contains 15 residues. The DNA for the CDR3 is TGCGCCAGCAGCCCGAGACTAGCGGGATACAATGAGCAGTTCTTC. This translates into CASSPRLAGYNEQFF.

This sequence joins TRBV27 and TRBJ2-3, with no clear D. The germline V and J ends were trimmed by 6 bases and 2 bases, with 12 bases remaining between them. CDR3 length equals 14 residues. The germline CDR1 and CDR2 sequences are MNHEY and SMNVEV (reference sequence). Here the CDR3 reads CASSLTVTTDTQYF. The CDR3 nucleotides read TGTGCCAGCAGCTTAACCGTAACCACAGATACGCAGTATTTT.

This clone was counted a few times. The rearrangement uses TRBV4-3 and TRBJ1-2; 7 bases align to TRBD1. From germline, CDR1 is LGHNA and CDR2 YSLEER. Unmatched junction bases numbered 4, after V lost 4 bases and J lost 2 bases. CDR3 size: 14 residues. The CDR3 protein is CASSPETGNYGYTF. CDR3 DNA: TGCGCCAGCAGCCCAGAGACAGGGAACTATGGCTACACCTTC.

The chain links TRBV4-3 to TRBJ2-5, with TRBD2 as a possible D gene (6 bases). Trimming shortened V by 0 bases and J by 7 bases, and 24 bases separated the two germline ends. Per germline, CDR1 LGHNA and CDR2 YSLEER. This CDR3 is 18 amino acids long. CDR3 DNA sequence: TGCGCCAGCAGCCAAGAAGCCTGGGACTCGGCTCCGCATGGGACCCAGTACTTC. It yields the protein CASSQEAWDSAPHGTQYF.

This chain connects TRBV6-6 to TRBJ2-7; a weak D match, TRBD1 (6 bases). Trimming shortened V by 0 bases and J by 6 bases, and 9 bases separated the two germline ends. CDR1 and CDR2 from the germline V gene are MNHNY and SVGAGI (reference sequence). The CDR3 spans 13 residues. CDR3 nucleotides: TGTGCCAGCAGTTACTCACAGGGTTCCGAGCAGTACTTC. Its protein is CASSYSQGSEQYF.

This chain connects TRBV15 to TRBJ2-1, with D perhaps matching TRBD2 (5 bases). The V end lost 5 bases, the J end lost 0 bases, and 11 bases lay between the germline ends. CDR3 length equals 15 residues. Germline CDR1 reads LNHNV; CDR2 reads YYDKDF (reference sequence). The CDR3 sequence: CATSPRDSSYNEQFF. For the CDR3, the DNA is TGTGCCACCAGCCCCCGGGATAGCTCCTACAATGAGCAGTTCTTC. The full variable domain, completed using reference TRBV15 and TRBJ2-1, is DAMVIQNPRYQVTQFGKPVTLSCSQTLNHNVMYWYQQKSSQAPKLLFHYYDKDFNNEADTPDNFQSRRPNTSFCFLDIRSPGLGDTAMYLCATSPRDSSYNEQFFGPGTRLTVL.

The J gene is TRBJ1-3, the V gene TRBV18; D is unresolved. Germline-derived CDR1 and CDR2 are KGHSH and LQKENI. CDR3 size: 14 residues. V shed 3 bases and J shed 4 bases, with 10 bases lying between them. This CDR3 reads CASSPSGNGNTIYF. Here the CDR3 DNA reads TGTGCCAGCTCACCGTCCGGGAACGGAAACACCATATATTTT.

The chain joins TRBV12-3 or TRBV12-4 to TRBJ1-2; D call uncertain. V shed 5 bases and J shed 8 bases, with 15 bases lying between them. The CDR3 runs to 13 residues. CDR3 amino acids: CASSPPGPWGYTF. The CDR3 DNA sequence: TGTGCCAGCAGTCCGCCAGGACCGTGGGGCTACACCTTC.

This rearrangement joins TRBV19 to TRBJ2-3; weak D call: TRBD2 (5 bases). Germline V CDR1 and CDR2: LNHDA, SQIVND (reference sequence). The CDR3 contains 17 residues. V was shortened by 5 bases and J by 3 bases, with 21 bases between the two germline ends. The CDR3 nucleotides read TGTGCCAGTAGTGACGGTCGGCGGAGGCAAAAAACAGATACGCAGTATTTT. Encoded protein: CASSDGRRRQKTDTQYF.

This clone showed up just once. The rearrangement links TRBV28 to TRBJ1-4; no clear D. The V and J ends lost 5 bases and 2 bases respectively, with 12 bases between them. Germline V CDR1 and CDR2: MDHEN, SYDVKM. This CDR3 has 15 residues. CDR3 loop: CASSLTRWTNEKLFF. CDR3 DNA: TGTGCCAGCAGTCTTACACGGTGGACTAATGAAAAACTGTTTTTT.

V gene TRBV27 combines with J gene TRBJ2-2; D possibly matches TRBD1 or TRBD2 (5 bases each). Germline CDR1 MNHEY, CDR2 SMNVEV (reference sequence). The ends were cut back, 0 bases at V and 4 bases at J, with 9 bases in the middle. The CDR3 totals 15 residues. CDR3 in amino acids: CASSLSGPTTGELFF. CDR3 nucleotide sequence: TGTGCCAGCAGTTTATCGGGACCGACCACCGGGGAGCTGTTTTTT.

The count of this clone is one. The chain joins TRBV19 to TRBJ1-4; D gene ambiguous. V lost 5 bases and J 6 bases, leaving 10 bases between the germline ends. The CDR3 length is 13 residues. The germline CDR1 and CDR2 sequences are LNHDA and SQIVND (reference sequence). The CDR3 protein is CASSQNFDEKLFF. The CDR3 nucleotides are TGTGCCAGTAGTCAAAATTTCGATGAAAAACTGTTTTTT.